This passage covers 2 T cell receptor beta chains from one sample sequenced in a study of response to subunit inactivated influenza vaccine. TCRdb fed the RT-PCR reads into MiXCR, producing one record per CDR3 protein. The sample includes 500,000 to 600,000 distinct CDR3 sequences, around 15% of them seen just once. Material: PBMCs from blood, obtained 12 days after vaccination. These receptors were obtained from a man in his fifties who received an inactivated influenza vaccine.

This clonotype was observed at least ten times. J is TRBJ1-1 and V is TRBV3-1; unclear D gene. In germline, CDR1 is LGHDT, CDR2 YNNKEL (reference sequence). Trimming removed 2 bases at V and 1 base at J, with 8 bases between. The CDR3 covers 14 residues. The CDR3, as DNA: TGTGCCAGCAGCCAAAACGCAGGGAACACTGAAGCTTTCTTT. The encoded protein is CASSQNAGNTEAFF.

The genes are TRBV7-9 and TRBJ1-2; 10 nucleotides align to TRBD1. J lost 6 bases, V lost 6 bases, and 7 bases had no gene match. The CDR3 sequence is 14 residues long. CDR1 is SEHNR, CDR2 FQNEAQ, per germline (reference sequence). CDR3 sequence (DNA): TGTGCCAGCAGAGGGGACAGGGGCCTCAATGGCTACACCTTC. Translation gives CASRGDRGLNGYTF. Supplemented by reference TRBV7-9 and TRBJ1-2, the full variable domain reads DTGVSQNPRHKITKRGQNVTFRCDPISEHNRLYWYRQTLGQGPEFLTYFQNEAQLEKSRLLSDRFSAERPKGSFSTLEIQRTEQGDSAMYLCASRGDRGLNGYTFGSGTRLTVV.